This T cell receptor beta chain stems from a study of blood T cells in healthy people across ages. On the study more broadly: When template switching was applied, about one barcoded beta molecule was captured per two T cells. Broader study findings: Since the PBMCs were unsorted, naive and antigen-experienced cells could not be conclusively compared. Compared with aged donors, long-lived donors showed fewer expanded clones, suggesting selection.

Alongside a J-beta primer mix, a sample-barcoded 5' primer served in a second PCR lasting about 6 to 12 cycles. Every cDNA was tagged by a template-switch adaptor with 12 random nucleotides. TCRdb independently ran MiXCR on the 5' RACE reads; one entry per CDR3 protein. The table records under 750,000 distinct CDR3 sequences, around 48% of them present only once. On this clonotype: Its antigen is undetermined.

Sequenced input: blood. The source is a man aged 80 or over in good health.

CDR3 loop: CSAVKGTSGAYEQYF. DNA of the CDR3: TGCAGTGCGGTAAAAGGGACTAGCGGAGCCTACGAGCAGTACTTC. V is TRBV20-1 and J is TRBJ2-7; 11 nucleotides line up with TRBD2. Trimming at V came to 6 bases and at J to 2 bases, leaving 9 bases not matched to a gene. CDR1 and CDR2 (germline): DFQATT, SNEGSKA (reference sequence). The CDR3 contains 15 residues.